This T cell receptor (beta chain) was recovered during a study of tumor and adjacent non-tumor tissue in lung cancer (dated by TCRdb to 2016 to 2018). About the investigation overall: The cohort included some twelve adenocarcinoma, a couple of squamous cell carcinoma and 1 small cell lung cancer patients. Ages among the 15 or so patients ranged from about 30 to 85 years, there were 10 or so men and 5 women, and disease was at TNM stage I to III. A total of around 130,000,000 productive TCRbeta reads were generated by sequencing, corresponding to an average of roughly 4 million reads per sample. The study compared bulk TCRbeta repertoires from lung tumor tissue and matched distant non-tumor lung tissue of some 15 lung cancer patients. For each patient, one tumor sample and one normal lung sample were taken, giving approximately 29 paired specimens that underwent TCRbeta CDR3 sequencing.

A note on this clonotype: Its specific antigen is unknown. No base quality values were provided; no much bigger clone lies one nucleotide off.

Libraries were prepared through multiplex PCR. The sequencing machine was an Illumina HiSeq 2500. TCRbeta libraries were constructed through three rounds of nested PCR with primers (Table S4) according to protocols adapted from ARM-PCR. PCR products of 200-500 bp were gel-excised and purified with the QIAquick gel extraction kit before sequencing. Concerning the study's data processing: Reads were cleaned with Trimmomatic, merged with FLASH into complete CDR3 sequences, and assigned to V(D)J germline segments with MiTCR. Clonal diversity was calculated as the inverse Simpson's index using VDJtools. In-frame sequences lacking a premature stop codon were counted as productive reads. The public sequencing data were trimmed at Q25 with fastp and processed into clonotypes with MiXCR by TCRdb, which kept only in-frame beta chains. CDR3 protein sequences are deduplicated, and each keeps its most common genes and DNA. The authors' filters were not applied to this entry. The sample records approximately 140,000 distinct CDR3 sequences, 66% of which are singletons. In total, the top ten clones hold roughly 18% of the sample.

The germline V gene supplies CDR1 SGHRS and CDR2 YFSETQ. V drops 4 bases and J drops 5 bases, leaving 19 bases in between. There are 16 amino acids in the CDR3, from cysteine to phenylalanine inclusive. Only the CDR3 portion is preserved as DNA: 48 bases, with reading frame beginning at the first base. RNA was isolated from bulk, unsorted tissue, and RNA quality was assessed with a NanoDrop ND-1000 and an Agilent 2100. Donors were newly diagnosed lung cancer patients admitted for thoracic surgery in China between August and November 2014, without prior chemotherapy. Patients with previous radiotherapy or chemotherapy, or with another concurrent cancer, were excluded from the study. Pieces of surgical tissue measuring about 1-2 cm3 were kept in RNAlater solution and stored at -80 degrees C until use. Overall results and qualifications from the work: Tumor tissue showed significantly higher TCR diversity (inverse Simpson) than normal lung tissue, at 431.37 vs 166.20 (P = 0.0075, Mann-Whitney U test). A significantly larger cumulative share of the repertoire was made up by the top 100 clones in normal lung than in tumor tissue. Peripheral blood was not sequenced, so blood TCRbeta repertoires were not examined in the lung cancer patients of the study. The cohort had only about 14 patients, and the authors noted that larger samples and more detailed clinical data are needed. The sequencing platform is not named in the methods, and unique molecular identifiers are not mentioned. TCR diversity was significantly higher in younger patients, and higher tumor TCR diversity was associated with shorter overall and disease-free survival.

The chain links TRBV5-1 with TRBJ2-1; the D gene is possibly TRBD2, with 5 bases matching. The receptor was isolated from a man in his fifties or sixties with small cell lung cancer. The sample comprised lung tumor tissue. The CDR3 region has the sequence CASSTQPIGLDNEQFF. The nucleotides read TGCGCCAGCAGCACCCAACCCATAGGACTCGACAATGAGCAGTTCTTC. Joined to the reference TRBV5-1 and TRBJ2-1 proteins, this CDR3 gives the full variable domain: KAGVTQTPRYLIKTRGQQVTLSCSPISGHRSVSWYQQTPGQGLQFLFEYFSETQRNKGNFPGRFSGRQFSNSRSEMNVSTLELGDSALYLCASSTQPIGLDNEQFFGPGTRLTVL.